This T cell receptor beta chain was found in a study of T cell responses to AZD1222 COVID-19 vaccine. Broader study findings: Vaccine-related CD4 TCRs covered spike, predominating at 160-218 and 743-854.

V lost 4 bases and J 0 bases, leaving 13 bases between the germline ends. The CDR3 extends over 15 amino acids. Germline CDR1 reads SGDLS; CDR2 reads YYNGEE. The table came from immunoSEQ multiplex PCR; TCRdb's copy has only in-frame clones and leaves some out. The data hold some 110,000 clones, with about 91% observed a single time. This clone occurred once. Its antigen is not known. J is TRBJ1-1 and V is TRBV9; tentatively, D is TRBD1 (6 bases). Sample: peripheral blood, taken 28 days after the second AZD1222 dose. This TCR was recovered from an adult who received the AZD1222 COVID-19 vaccine. The DNA for the CDR3 is TGTGCCAGCAGCCCGCGGACAGTGATGAACACTGAAGCTTTCTTT. Translating gives CASSPRTVMNTEAFF.